This T cell receptor (beta chain) was sequenced during a study of identical twins. The CDR3 totals 14 residues. Germline V gene sequence: CDR1 SGHAT, CDR2 FQNNGV. The ends were cut back, 4 bases at V and 3 bases at J, with 13 bases in the middle. This clonotype showed up many times. Its antigen remains unidentified. Study-wide results and limits: A lower insertion count was a feature of abundant cord blood beta clonotypes, with no such feature in memory repertoires. Findings came from cross-sectional statistics, without long-term follow-up of donors.

MiXCR, run by TCRdb on the 5' RACE reads, gives a single entry per CDR3 protein. The sample holds 250,000 to 300,000 distinct CDR3 sequences, about 8.3% seen once. This sample also appeared in a second study, on yellow fever vaccine responses in identical twins.

The rearrangement joins TRBV11-2 to TRBJ2-7; weak D call: TRBD2 (7 bases). Source material: CD8+ T cells sorted from blood. This receptor was identified in a woman under 30 in good health. The CDR3 region has the DNA TGTGCCAGCAGCTGGGGGGGCACGAACTACGAGCAGTACTTC. It codes for CASSWGGTNYEQYF.